This T cell receptor (beta chain) was documented in a study of T cells in Graves' hyperthyroidism and ophthalmopathy. Researchers took RNA transcripts and amplified the TCR beta CDR3 regions from them. The study used the HTBI primer set for a first-round RT-PCR of the TCR CDR3. Each CDR3 protein gets one entry after TCRdb re-called the multiplex PCR reads with MiXCR. The sample includes 250,000 to 300,000 distinct CDR3 sequences, 13% of them seen just once. This clonotype appeared many times. Its antigen is not identified. Ahead of any ophthalmopathy symptoms, the blood sample was obtained at the first diagnosis of hyperthyroidism. It was over 9.5 ml of fresh peripheral blood that supplied the PBMCs. General study points: Stable hyperthyroidism was separated from ophthalmopathy by a model based on 13 V-J features. Model predictions of ophthalmopathy came a median roughly 6.7 months before onset.

Germline loops: CDR1 SGHTA, CDR2 FQGTGA. V was shortened by 1 base and J by 2 bases, with 3 bases between the two germline ends. The CDR3 contains 13 residues. Sequencing was done on a sample of blood. The chain couples TRBV7-3 to TRBJ2-1; D is unresolved. This sequence was found in a woman aged 25-40 years with Graves' hyperthyroidism that later progressed to Graves' ophthalmopathy. The CDR3 region has the DNA TGTGCCAGCAGCTTAAGCACCTACAATGAGCAGTTCTTC. Translation gives CASSLSTYNEQFF.